The present T cell receptor (beta chain) was sequenced within a study of T cell responses to AZD1222 COVID-19 vaccine (dated by TCRdb to about 2021). Notes on the research overall: AZD1222 recipients whose second dose came at about 4 weeks and those whose second dose came at about 12 weeks were combined into one group, since spike-specific TCR depth and breadth did not differ between the two schedules. A total of more than 230 trial participants underwent TCR sequencing, of whom 207 received two doses of AZD1222 and around 25 received two doses of the MenACWY control vaccine. Trial participants were enrolled into age subgroups of 18-55, 56-69 and 70-plus years, which contained around 150, 28 and 57 TCR-sequenced participants, respectively. Study-level results and caveats: Nearly half of unique spike-specific TCRs reportedly recognized epitopes outside regions mutated in the B.1.351 and B.1.1.7 variants. The 56-69-year group was small, and its depth increase did not reach significance, likely because of low power. Vaccine-associated CD4 TCRs spanned the whole spike protein, with dominant responses in regions 160-218 and 743-854. No day 14 peak-response samples were available, so repertoires were characterized only after the peak T cell response. Spike-specific TCR breadth and depth rose significantly after two AZD1222 doses compared with day 0 and with MenACWY recipients. Conclusions about previously exposed vaccinees were limited because only a handful of AZD1222 recipients were SARS-CoV-2 seropositive at baseline. Most participants were white British and females outnumbered males, and the authors suggested that clonal diversity may have been underestimated.

Details on this clone: Its recognized antigen is unknown. No base qualities exist here, and no much larger clone lies one base off it.

The CDR3 regions of human TCRbeta chains were analyzed by immunosequencing. On the authors' methods: Repertoire TCRs were matched against a reference library of SARS-CoV-2-specific TCRs generated with the MIRA antigen-specificity platform. Breadth was defined as the fraction of unique TCRs that were SARS-CoV-2-associated. Depth was defined as the fraction of total T cells that were SARS-CoV-2-associated. Using the MIRA data, each spike-specific TCR was assigned both to the spike region to which the TCR was reactive and to a CD4 or CD8 class. Log10-transformed breadth and depth values were compared by one-way ANOVA with Sidak's multiple comparisons tests. Entries here come from immuneACCESS through TCRdb and include only in-frame sequences with V and J called. Some clones fail to appear in such tables; in the studies checked, an unresolved V gene covers under half of the shortfall, and the cause of the remainder is unknown. Clone size and the V and J calls come from that table; the DNA yielded D and trimming. Recorded for this sample are about 130,000 clones; about nine tenths of them occurred a single time. The top ten clonotypes cover under 25% of the sample.

What the time point label conveys for this sample: baseline before first vaccination. The vaccinee samples were drawn from two UK trials, COV001 and COV002, one of which was a single-blind randomized controlled phase 2/3 trial testing AZD1222 (ChAdOx1 nCoV-19) in healthy adults. For TCRbeta chain sequencing, PBMC samples from trial participants were taken at day 0 and at day 28 after the second dose. Trimming takes 4 bases from V and 6 bases from J, and the germline ends sit 6 bases apart. The germline V gene encodes CDR1 SGHTA and CDR2 FQGNSA. The CDR3 numbers 12 residues from cysteine through phenylalanine. Only the CDR3 portion is preserved as DNA: 36 bases, with reading frame beginning at the first base.

Sequenced material: peripheral blood, taken on day 0 of AZD1222 vaccination. This sequence uses TRBV7-2 and TRBJ1-4, with the D gene too uncertain to name. This clonotype was sampled from an adult in good health. The CDR3 protein: CASSSIDEKLFF. The nucleotides are TGTGCCAGCAGCTCGATAGATGAAAAACTGTTTTTT. Here the CDR3 is joined to the reference TRBV7-2 and TRBJ1-4 genes, and the full variable domain is: GAGVSQSPSNKVTEKGKDVELRCDPISGHTALYWYRQSLGQGLEFLIYFQGNSAPDKSGLPSDRFSAERTGGSVSTLTIQRTQQEDSAVYLCASSSIDEKLFFGSGTQLSVL.